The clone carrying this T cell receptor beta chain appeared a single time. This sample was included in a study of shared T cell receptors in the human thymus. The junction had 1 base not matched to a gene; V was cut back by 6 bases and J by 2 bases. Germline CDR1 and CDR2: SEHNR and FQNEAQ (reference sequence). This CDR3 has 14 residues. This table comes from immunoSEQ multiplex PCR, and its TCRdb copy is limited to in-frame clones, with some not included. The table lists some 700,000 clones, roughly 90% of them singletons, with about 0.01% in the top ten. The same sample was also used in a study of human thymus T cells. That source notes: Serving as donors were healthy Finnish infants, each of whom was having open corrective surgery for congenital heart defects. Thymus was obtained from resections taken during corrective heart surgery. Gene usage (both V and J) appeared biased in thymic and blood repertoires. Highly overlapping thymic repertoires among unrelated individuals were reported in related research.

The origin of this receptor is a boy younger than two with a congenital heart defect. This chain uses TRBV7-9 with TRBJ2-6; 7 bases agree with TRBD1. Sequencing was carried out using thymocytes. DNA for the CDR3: TGTGCCAGCAGAGGGGGCACTGGGGCCAACGTCCTGACTTTC. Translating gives CASRGGTGANVLTF.